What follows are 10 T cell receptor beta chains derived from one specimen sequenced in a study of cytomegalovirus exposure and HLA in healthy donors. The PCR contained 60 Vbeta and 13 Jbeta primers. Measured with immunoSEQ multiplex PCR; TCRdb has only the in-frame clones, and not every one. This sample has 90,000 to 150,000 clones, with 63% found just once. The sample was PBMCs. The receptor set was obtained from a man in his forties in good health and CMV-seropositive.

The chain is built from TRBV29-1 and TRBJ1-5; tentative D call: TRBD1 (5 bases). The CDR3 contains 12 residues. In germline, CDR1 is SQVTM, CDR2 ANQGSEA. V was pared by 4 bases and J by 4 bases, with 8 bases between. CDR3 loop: CSVGSGNQPQHF. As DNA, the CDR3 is TGCAGCGTTGGTTCAGGGAATCAGCCCCAGCATTTT.

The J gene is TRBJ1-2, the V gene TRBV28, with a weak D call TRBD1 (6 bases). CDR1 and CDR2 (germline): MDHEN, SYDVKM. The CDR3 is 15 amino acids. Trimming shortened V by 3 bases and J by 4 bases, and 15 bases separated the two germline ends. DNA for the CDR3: TGTGCCAGCAGTTTGGCCCAGGGGTCCCTCTATGGCTACACCTTC. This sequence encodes CASSLAQGSLYGYTF.

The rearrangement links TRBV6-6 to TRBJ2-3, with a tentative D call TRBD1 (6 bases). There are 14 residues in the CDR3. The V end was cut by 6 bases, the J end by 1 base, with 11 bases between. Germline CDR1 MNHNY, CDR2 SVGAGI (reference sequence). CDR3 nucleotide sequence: TGTGCCAGCAGAGACAGGTTTCGCACAGATACGCAGTATTTT. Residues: CASRDRFRTDTQYF.

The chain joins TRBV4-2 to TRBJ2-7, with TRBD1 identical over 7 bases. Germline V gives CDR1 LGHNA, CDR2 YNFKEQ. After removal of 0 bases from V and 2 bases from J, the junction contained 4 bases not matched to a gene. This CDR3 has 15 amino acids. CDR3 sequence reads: CASSQEETGTYEQYF. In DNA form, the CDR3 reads TGTGCCAGCAGCCAAGAGGAGACAGGGACCTACGAGCAGTACTTC.

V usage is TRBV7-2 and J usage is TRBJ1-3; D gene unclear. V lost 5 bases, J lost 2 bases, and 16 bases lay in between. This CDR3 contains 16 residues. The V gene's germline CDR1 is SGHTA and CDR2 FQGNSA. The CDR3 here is CASSPGGARPGNTIYF. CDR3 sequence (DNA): TGTGCCAGCAGCCCCGGTGGAGCCCGACCTGGAAACACCATATATTTT.

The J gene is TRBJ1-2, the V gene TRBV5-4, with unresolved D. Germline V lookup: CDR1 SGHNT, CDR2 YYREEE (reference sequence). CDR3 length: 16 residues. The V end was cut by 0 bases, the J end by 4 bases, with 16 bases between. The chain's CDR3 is CASSLGGVGEPYGYTF. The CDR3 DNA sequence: TGTGCCAGCAGCTTGGGGGGTGTCGGGGAACCCTATGGCTACACCTTC. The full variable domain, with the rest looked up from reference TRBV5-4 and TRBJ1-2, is ETGVTQSPTHLIKTRGQQVTLRCSSQSGHNTVSWYQQALGQGPQFIFQYYREEENGRGNFPPRFSGLQFPNYSSELNVNALELDDSALYLCASSLGGVGEPYGYTFGSGTRLTVV.

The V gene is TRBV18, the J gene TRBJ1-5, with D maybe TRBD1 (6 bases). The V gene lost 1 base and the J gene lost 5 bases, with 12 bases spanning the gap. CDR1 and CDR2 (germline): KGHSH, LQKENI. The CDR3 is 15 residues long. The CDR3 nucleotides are TGTGCCAGCTCACCACGTTCAGCAGGGGATCAGCCCCAGCATTTT. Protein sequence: CASSPRSAGDQPQHF.

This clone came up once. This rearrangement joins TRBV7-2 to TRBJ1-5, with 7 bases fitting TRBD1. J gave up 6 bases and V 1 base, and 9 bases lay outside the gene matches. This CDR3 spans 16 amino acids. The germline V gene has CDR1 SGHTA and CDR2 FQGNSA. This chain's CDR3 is CASSLVVGGGGQPQHF. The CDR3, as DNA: TGTGCCAGCAGCTTAGTGGTAGGAGGGGGCGGTCAGCCCCAGCATTTT. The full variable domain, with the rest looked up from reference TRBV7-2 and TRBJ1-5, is GAGVSQSPSNKVTEKGKDVELRCDPISGHTALYWYRQSLGQGLEFLIYFQGNSAPDKSGLPSDRFSAERTGGSVSTLTIQRTQQEDSAVYLCASSLVVGGGGQPQHFGDGTRLSIL.

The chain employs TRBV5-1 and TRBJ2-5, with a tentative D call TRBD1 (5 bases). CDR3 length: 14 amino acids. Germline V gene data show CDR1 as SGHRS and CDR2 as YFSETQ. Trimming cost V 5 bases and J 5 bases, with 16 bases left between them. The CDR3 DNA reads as TGCGCCAGCAGGCCAGACAGTTCGGAGGAGACCCAGTACTTC. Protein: CASRPDSSEETQYF.

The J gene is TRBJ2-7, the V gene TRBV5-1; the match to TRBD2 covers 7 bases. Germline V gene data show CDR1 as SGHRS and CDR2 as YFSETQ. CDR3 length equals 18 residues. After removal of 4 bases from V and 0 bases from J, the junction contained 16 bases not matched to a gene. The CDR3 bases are TGCGCCAGCAGCGCCCCCCTCCTTAGGAGCGGGGCCTCCTACGAGCAGTACTTC. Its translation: CASSAPLLRSGASYEQYF.